The 13 T cell receptor beta chains listed next were all sequenced from one sample in a study of metastatic and nonmetastatic thyroid tumors (dated by TCRdb to the early 2020s). The method was PCR. The instrument was an Illumina HiSeq 4000. Through fastp at Q25 and MiXCR, TCRdb rebuilt clones from the public reads, retaining in-frame beta chains. The sample has some 37,000 clones on record, about 20% of them singletons. 15% to 19% of the sample is in the top ten clones. No patient had received any treatment before thyroid surgery. The specimen was blood. These receptors were taken from a female donor with papillary thyroid cancer or a benign thyroid nodule (not recorded which). Some clones in this sample may be carry-over from other donors' samples.

This clone was seen many times. The V gene is TRBV7-2, the J gene TRBJ2-3; 9 bases are a match to TRBD2. The CDR3 extends over 15 amino acids. V lost 5 bases, J lost 4 bases, and 7 bases stayed unmatched. Germline values: CDR1 SGHTA, CDR2 FQGNSA. The CDR3 DNA reads as TGTGCCAGCAGCGTTAGCGGGAGAGGCGCAGATACGCAGTATTTT. Translating gives CASSVSGRGADTQYF.

Turning to this clone: Lacking the conserved final phenylalanine or tryptophan, this CDR3 likely reflects a read error. This rearrangement joins TRBV9 to TRBJ1-2; the D is unclear. This CDR3 contains 12 residues. V shed 4 bases and J shed 9 bases, with 13 bases lying between them. In germline, CDR1 is SGDLS, CDR2 YYNGEE. The CDR3 sequence: CASSPQNGSYTL. The CDR3 DNA reads as TGTGCCAGCAGCCCACAGAACGGTAGCTACACCCTC.

This clone was recorded many times. V usage is TRBV6-1 and J usage is TRBJ2-3; 7 bases line up with TRBD1. The CDR3 runs 15 residues. The V gene end was trimmed by 10 bases and the J gene end by 4 bases; junction bases not matched to a gene: 14. Germline lookup yields CDR1 MNHNS and CDR2 SASEGT. As DNA, the CDR3 is TGTGCCACCGTTCTTGGGACAGACCTACCAGATACGCAGTATTTT. This sequence encodes CATVLGTDLPDTQYF.

This chain uses TRBV20-1 with TRBJ2-7; D could derive from TRBD1 or TRBD2 (5 bases each). The CDR3 loop spans 15 amino acids. Germline V gives CDR1 DFQATT, CDR2 SNEGSKA (reference sequence). Trimming took 0 bases from V and 5 from J, leaving 17 bases between them. The CDR3 protein is CSARDIQGRRNEQYF. The CDR3 DNA reads TGCAGTGCTAGAGATATTCAGGGTAGGAGGAACGAGCAGTACTTC.

Judged by abundance, this clone is medium-sized. The rearrangement links TRBV6-4 to TRBJ1-1; a weak D match, TRBD1 (5 bases). V was trimmed by 3 bases and J by 2 bases, leaving 7 bases between them. Germline CDR1 reads MRHNA; CDR2 reads SNTAGT. This CDR3 contains 13 residues. CDR3 sequence reads: CASSEGDNTEAFF. CDR3 DNA: TGTGCCAGCAGTGAGGGGGACAACACTGAAGCTTTCTTT.

This clone was seen only a few times. The CDR3 nucleotides read TGTGCCAGCATCCTTTGTGGAGGCGAGCAGTACTTC. Translation gives CASILCGGEQYF. The genes are TRBV14 and TRBJ2-7; the D gene is possibly TRBD2 (5 bases). Germline CDR1 SGHDN, CDR2 FVKESK. This CDR3 region has 12 residues. V lost 7 bases to trimming and J lost 6 bases, with 13 bases between them. The whole variable domain, filled in from reference TRBV14 and TRBJ2-7, reads EAGVTQFPSHSVIEKGQTVTLRCDPISGHDNLYWYRRVMGKEIKFLLHFVKESKQDESGMPNNRFLAERTGGTYSTLKVQPAELEDSGVYFCASILCGGEQYFGPGTRLTVT.

This clone was seen more than once but under ten times. This chain links TRBV15 with TRBJ1-1; maybe TRBD1 (5 bases). Trimming removed 9 bases from V and 1 base from J, with 18 bases in between. Germline CDR1 and CDR2: LNHNV and YYDKDF (reference sequence). The CDR3 length is 15 residues. The CDR3 DNA reads as TGTGCCACTATCAGAGGTGGAGGGGCGAACACTGAAGCTTTCTTT. Its protein product is CATIRGGGANTEAFF.

This clone was seen ten or more times. V gene TRBV20-1 combines with J gene TRBJ1-1, with D perhaps matching TRBD1 (5 bases). This CDR3 is 11 amino acids long. Trimming cost V 6 bases and J 9 bases, with 14 bases left between them. Looked up from germline, CDR1 is DFQATT and CDR2 is SNEGSKA (reference sequence). The DNA for the CDR3 is TGCAGTGCCACGGTCCGGGGGAAAGCTTTCTTT. As protein: CSATVRGKAFF.

This chain links TRBV11-2 with TRBJ2-3, with a tentative D call TRBD2 (5 bases). Germline loops: CDR1 SGHAT, CDR2 FQNNGV. There are 16 residues in the CDR3. V shed 0 bases and J shed 1 base, with 11 bases lying between them. CDR3 amino acids: CASSLEYRGGTDTQYF. As DNA, the CDR3 is TGTGCCAGCAGCTTAGAGTACCGGGGAGGCACAGATACGCAGTATTTT.

The V call is TRBV20-1, the J call TRBJ2-7; D might be TRBD2 (5 bases). Germline CDR1 and CDR2: DFQATT and SNEGSKA (reference sequence). CDR3 length: 13 residues. V dropped 3 bases and J dropped 0 bases, with 9 bases sitting between them. The CDR3, as DNA: TGCAGTGCTAGCGGGGAGCTCTCCTACGAGCAGTACTTC. Translating it yields CSASGELSYEQYF.

This clone was counted many times. Since a much larger clone is just one base distant, this may be a read error. V and J are TRBV28 and TRBJ1-2, with 8 bases aligning to TRBD1. The CDR3 is 13 residues long. CDR1 is MDHEN and CDR2 is SYDVKM in the germline V gene. The CDR3 DNA is TGTGCCAGCAGTTTCCCAGGGGGCTATGGCTACATCTTC. Translating it yields CASSFPGGYGYIF.

The genes are TRBV7-6 and TRBJ2-7; the D is unclear. This CDR3 spans 14 amino acids. V lost 1 base to trimming and J lost 4 bases, with 11 bases between them. CDR1 is SGHVS and CDR2 is FNYEAQ in the germline V gene. CDR3 in amino acids: CASSLGTRPYEQYF. The CDR3 DNA sequence: TGTGCCAGCAGCTTAGGAACACGTCCTTACGAGCAGTACTTC. Looking up the rest from reference TRBV7-6 and TRBJ2-7 gives the full variable domain: GAGVSQSPRYKVTKRGQDVALRCDPISGHVSLYWYRQALGQGPEFLTYFNYEAQQDKSGLPNDRFSAERPEGSISTLTIQRTEQRDSAMYRCASSLGTRPYEQYFGPGTRLTVT.

This clone has at least ten counts. The chain employs TRBV5-1 and TRBJ2-3, with 9 nucleotides matching TRBD2. Germline assignment: CDR1 SGHRS and CDR2 YFSETQ. There are 18 residues in the CDR3. J lost 0 bases, V lost 0 bases, and 8 bases had no gene match. As DNA, the CDR3 is TGCGCCAGCAGCTTGGTAACTAGCGGGTCCTCTAGCACAGATACGCAGTATTTT. Its translation is CASSLVTSGSSSTDTQYF.